This T cell receptor (beta chain) is drawn from a study of cytomegalovirus exposure and HLA in healthy donors. Findings and caveats of the study: It was 164 TCR beta chains that were listed as cytomegalovirus-associated. It was found in a later analysis that first-cohort TCR clusters tended to co-occur in the 120 validation repertoires.

The repertoire was sequenced with immunoSEQ multiplex PCR; TCRdb's copy has only in-frame clones and lacks some. The sample gives more than 35,000 clones, roughly 91% of which show up once; around 3.4% is in the top ten. Notes on this clone: The antigen is unknown.

The CDR3 is 15 amino acids. The V and J ends lost 3 bases and 1 base respectively, with 12 bases between them. Germline lookup yields CDR1 MDHEN and CDR2 SYDVKM. What was sequenced was PBMCs. The TCR comes from a man aged 18 to 29 in good health and CMV-seronegative. The gene calls are TRBV28 and TRBJ2-5; perhaps TRBD2 as D (6 bases). The chain's CDR3 is CASSLVLGLQETQYF. The DNA of the CDR3 is TGTGCCAGCAGTTTGGTCTTGGGACTCCAAGAGACCCAGTACTTC.